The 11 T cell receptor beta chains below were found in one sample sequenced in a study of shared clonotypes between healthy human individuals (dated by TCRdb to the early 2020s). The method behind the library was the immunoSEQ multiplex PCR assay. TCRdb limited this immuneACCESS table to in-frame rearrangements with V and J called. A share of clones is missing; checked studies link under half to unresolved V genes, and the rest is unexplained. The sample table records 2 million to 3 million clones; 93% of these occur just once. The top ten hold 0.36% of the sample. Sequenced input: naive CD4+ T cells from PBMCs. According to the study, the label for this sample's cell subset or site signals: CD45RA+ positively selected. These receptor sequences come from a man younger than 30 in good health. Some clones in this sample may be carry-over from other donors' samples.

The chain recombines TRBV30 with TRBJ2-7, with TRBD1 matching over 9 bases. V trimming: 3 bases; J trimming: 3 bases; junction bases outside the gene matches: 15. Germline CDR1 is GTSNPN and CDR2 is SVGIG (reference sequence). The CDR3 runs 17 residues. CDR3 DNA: TGTGCCTGGAGGGGAGGACCCAAGGACAGGGGTTACTACGAGCAGTACTTC. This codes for CAWRGGPKDRGYYEQYF.

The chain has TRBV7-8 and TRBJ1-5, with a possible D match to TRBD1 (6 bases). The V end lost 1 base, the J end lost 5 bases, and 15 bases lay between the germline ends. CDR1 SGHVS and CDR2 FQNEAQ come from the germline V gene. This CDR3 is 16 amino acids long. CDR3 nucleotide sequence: TGTGCCAGCAGCTTAGTGAGGAACAGGGACTATCAGCCCCAGCATTTT. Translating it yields CASSLVRNRDYQPQHF. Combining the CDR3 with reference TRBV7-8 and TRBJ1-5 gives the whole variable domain GAGVSQSPRYKVAKRGQDVALRCDPISGHVSLFWYQQALGQGPEFLTYFQNEAQLDKSGLPSDRFFAERPEGSVSTLKIQRTQQEDSAVYLCASSLVRNRDYQPQHFGDGTRLSIL.

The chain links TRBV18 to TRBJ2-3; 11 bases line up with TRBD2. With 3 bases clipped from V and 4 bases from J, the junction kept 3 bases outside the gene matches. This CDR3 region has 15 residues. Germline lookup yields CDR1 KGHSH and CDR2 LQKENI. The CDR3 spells CASSPGTSGADTQYF. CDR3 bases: TGTGCCAGCTCACCGGGGACTAGCGGAGCAGATACGCAGTATTTT.

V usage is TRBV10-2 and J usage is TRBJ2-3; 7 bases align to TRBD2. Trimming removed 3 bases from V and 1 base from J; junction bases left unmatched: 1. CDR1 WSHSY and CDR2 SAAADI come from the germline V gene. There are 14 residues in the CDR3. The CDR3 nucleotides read TGCGCCAGCAGTGATCTAGCGGGCACAGATACGCAGTATTTT. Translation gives CASSDLAGTDTQYF.

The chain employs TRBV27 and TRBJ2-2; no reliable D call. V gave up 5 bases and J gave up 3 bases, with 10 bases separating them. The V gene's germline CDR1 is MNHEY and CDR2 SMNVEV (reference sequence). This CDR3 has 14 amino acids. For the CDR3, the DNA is TGTGCCAGCAGTCTCTCATGGGACACCGGGGAGCTGTTTTTT. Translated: CASSLSWDTGELFF.

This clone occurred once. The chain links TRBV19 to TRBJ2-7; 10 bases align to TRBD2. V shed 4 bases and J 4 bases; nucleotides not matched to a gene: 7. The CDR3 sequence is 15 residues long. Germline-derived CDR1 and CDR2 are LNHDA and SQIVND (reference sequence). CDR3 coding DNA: TGTGCCAGTAGTAGCCTTGGACTAGCGGCTTACGAGCAGTACTTC. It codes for CASSSLGLAAYEQYF. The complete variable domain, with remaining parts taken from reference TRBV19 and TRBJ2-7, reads DGGITQSPKYLFRKEGQNVTLSCEQNLNHDAMYWYRQDPGQGLRLIYYSQIVNDFQKGDIAEGYSVSREKKESFPLTVTSAQKNPTAFYLCASSSLGLAAYEQYFGPGTRLTVT.

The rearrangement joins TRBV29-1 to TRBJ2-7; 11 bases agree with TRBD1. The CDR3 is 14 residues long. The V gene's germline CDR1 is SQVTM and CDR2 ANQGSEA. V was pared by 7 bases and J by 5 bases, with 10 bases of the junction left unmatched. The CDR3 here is CSAPSGTGGDEQYF. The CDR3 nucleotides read TGCAGCGCTCCATCCGGGACAGGGGGGGACGAGCAGTACTTC.

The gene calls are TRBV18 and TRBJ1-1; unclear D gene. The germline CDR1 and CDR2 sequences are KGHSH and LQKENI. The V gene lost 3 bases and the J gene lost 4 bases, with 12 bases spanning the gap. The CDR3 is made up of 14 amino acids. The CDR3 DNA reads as TGTGCCAGCTCACCGCGGGAGAAGGGCACTGAAGCTTTCTTT. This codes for CASSPREKGTEAFF. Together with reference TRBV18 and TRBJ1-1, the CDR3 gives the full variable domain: NAGVMQNPRHLVRRRGQEARLRCSPMKGHSHVYWYRQLPEEGLKFMVYLQKENIIDESGMPKERFSAEFPKEGPSILRIQQVVRGDSAAYFCASSPREKGTEAFFGQGTRLTVV.

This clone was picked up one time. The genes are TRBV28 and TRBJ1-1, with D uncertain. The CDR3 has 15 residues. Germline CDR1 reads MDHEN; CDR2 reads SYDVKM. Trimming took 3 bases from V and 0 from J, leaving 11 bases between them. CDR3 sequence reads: CASSLATIMNTEAFF. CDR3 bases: TGTGCCAGCAGTTTGGCGACCATAATGAACACTGAAGCTTTCTTT. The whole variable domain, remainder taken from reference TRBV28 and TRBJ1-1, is DVKVTQSSRYLVKRTGEKVFLECVQDMDHENMFWYRQDPGLGLRLIYFSYDVKMKEKGDIPEGYSVSREKKERFSLILESASTNQTSMYLCASSLATIMNTEAFFGQGTRLTVV.

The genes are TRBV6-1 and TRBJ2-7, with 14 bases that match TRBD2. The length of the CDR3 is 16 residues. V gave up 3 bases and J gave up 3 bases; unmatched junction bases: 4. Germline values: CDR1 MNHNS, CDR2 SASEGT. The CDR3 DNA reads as TGTGCCAGCAGTGACATGACTAGCGGGAGGGTCTACGAGCAGTACTTC. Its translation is CASSDMTSGRVYEQYF.

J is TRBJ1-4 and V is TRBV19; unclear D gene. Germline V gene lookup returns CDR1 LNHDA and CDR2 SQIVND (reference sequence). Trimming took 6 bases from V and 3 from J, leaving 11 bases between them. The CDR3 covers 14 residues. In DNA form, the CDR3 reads TGTGCCAGTAGATTCGGGTTGGCTAATGAAAAACTGTTTTTT. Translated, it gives CASRFGLANEKLFF.